This T cell receptor (beta chain) was sequenced for a study of blood T cell repertoires in COVID-19. Sequenced by immunoSEQ multiplex PCR; TCRdb stores in-frame clones only, minus some. Of about 240,000 clones listed, less than 90% are singletons. The length of the CDR3 is 14 residues. V gave up 1 base and J gave up 0 bases, with 7 bases separating them. CDR1 and CDR2 (germline): SGHVS, FNYEAQ. This TCR was sampled from a man aged 55-75 years with acute or convalescent COVID-19. Sequencing was done on a sample of peripheral blood. The V and J genes are TRBV7-6 and TRBJ2-7; D is perhaps TRBD2 (6 bases). CDR3 nucleotides: TGTGCCAGCAGCTTAGGCGGGGTCTCCTACGAGCAGTACTTC. This translates into CASSLGGVSYEQYF.